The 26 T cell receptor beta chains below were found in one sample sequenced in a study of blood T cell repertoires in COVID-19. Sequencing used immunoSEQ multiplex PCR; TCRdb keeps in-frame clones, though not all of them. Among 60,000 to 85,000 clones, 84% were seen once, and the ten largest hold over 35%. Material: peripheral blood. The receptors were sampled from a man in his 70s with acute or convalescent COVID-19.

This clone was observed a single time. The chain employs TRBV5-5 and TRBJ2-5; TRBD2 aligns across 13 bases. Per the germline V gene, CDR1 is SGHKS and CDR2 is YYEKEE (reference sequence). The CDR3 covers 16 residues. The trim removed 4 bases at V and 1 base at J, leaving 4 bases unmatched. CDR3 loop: CASSPRLAGGQETQYF. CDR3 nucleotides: TGTGCCAGCAGCCCCAGACTAGCGGGAGGCCAAGAGACCCAGTACTTC.

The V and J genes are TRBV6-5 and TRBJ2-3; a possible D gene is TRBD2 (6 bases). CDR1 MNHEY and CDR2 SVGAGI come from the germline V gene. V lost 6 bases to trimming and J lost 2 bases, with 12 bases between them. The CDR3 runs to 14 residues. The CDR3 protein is CASSTPGVTDTQYF. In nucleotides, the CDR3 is TGTGCCAGCAGCACTCCGGGAGTCACAGATACGCAGTATTTT.

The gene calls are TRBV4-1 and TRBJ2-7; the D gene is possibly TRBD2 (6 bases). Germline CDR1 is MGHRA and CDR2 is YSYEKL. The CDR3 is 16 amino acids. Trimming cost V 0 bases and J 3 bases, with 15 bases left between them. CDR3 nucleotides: TGCGCCAGCAGCCAAGATCAAGGGACTGGAATCTACGAGCAGTACTTC. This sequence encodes CASSQDQGTGIYEQYF.

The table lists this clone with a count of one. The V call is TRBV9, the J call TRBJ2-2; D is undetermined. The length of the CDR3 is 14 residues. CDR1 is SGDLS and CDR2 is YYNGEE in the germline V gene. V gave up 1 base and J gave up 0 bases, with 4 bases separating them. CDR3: CASSVSANTGELFF. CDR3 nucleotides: TGTGCCAGCAGCGTATCCGCGAACACCGGGGAGCTGTTTTTT.

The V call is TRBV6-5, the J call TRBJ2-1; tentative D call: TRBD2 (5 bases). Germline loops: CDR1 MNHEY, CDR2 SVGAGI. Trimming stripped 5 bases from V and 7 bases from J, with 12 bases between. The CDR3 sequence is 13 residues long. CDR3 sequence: CASSLRPGNEQFF. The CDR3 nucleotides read TGTGCCAGCAGTCTCCGACCGGGGAATGAGCAGTTCTTC.

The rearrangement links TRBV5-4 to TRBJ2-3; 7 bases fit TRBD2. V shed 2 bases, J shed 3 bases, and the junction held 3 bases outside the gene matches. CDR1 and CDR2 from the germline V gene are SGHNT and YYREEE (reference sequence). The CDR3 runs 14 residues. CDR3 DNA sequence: TGTGCCAGCAGCTTAGGACTAGAAACAGATACGCAGTATTTT. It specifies CASSLGLETDTQYF.

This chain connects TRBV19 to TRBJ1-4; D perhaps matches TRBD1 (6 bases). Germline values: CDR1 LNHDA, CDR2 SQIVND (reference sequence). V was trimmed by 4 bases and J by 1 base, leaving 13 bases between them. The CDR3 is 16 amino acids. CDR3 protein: CASSTRGVGTNEKLFF. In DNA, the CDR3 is TGTGCCAGTAGTACCAGGGGAGTTGGAACTAATGAAAAACTGTTTTTT.

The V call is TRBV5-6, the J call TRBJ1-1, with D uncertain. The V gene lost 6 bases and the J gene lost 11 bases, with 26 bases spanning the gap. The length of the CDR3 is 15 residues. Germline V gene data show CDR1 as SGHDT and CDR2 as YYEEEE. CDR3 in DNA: TGTGCCAGCACCGTTGGCCGGGCGGGGTCCAATGCGGCTTTCTTT. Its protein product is CASTVGRAGSNAAFF.

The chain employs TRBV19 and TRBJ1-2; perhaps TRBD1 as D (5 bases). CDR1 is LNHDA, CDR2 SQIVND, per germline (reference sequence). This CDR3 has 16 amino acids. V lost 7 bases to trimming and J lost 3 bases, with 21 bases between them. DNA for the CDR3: TGTGCCAGTATAAGGCGGGGGAGATTAGGCGACTATGGCTACACCTTC. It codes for CASIRRGRLGDYGYTF.

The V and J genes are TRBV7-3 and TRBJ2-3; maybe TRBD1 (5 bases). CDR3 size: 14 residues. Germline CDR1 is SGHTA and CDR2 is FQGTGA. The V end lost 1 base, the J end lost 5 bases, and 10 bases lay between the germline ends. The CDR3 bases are TGTGCCAGCAGCTTAAGATCAAGGGGAGATACGCAGTATTTT. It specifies CASSLRSRGDTQYF. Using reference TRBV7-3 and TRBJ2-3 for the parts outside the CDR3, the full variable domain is GAGVSQTPSNKVTEKGKYVELRCDPISGHTALYWYRQSLGQGPEFLIYFQGTGAADDSGLPNDRFFAVRPEGSVSTLKIQRTERGDSAVYLCASSLRSRGDTQYFGPGTRLTVL.

CDR3 amino acids: CATSDSVIYGYTF. CDR3 DNA: TGTGCCACCAGTGATTCAGTCATCTATGGCTACACCTTC. The chain carries TRBV24-1 and TRBJ1-2, with D hard to call. Germline V CDR1 and CDR2: KGHDR, SFDVKD. With 2 bases removed from V and 4 bases from J, the gap between germline ends came to 7 bases. This CDR3 region has 13 residues.

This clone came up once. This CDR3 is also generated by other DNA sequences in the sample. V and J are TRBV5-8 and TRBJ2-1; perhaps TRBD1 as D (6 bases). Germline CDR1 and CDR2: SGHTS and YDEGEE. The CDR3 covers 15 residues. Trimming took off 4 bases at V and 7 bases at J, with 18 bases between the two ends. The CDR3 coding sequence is TGTGCCAGCAGCCCGGATGGAGGCCAGGGGAATGAGCAGTTCTTC. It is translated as CASSPDGGQGNEQFF.

In nucleotides, the CDR3 is TGTGCCAGCAGCTTAGTGAGGAACACTGAAGCTTTCTTT. This translates into CASSLVRNTEAFF. V is TRBV7-9 and J is TRBJ1-1; D uncertain. The CDR3 totals 13 residues. V lost 1 base, J lost 1 base, and 4 bases lay in between. Looked up from germline, CDR1 is SEHNR and CDR2 is FQNEAQ (reference sequence).

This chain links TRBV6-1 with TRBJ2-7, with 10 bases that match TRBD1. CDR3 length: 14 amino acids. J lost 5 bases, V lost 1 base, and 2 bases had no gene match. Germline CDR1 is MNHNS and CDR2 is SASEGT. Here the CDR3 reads CASSEGQGADEQYF. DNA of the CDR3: TGTGCCAGCAGTGAAGGACAGGGGGCGGACGAGCAGTACTTC.

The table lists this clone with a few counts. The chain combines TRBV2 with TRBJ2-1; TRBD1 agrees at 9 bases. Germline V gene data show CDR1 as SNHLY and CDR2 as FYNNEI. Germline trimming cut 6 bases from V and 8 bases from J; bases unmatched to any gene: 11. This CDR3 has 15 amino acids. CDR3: CASRSGTGLSDEQFF. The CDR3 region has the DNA TGTGCCAGCAGATCCGGGACAGGGTTATCCGATGAGCAGTTCTTC.

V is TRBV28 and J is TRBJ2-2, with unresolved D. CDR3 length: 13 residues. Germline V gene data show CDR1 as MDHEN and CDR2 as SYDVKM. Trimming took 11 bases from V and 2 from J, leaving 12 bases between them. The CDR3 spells CAVLDTNTGELFF. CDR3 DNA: TGTGCCGTTCTTGATACTAACACCGGGGAGCTGTTTTTT.

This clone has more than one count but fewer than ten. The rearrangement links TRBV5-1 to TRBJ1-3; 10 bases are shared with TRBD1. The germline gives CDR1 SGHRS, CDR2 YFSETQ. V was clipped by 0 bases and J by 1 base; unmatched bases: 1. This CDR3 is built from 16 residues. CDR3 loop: CASSLGTGGSGNTIYF. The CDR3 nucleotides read TGCGCCAGCAGCTTGGGGACAGGGGGTTCTGGAAACACCATATATTTT. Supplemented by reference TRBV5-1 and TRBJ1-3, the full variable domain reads KAGVTQTPRYLIKTRGQQVTLSCSPISGHRSVSWYQQTPGQGLQFLFEYFSETQRNKGNFPGRFSGRQFSNSRSEMNVSTLELGDSALYLCASSLGTGGSGNTIYFGEGSWLTVV.

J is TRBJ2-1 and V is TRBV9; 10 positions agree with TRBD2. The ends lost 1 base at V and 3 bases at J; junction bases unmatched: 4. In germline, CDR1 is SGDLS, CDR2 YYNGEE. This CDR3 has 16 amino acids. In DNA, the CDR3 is TGTGCCAGCAGCGTACCAGGACTAGCGGACTACAATGAGCAGTTCTTC. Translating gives CASSVPGLADYNEQFF.

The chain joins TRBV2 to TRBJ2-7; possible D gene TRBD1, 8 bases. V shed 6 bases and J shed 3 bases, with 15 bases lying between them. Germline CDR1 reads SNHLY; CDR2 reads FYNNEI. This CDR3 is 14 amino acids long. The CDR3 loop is CASRGQGGYYEQYF. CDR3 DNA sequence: TGTGCCAGCAGAGGACAGGGAGGGTACTACGAGCAGTACTTC.

CDR3 sequence: CASSRSVRGEQFF. In nucleotides, the CDR3 is TGTGCCAGCAGCCGATCGGTTAGGGGCGAGCAGTTCTTC. V is TRBV3-1 (or the pseudogene TRBV3-2) and J is TRBJ2-1, with D possibly being TRBD1 (5 bases). CDR1 and CDR2 from the germline V gene are LGHDT and YNNKEL (reference sequence). V was pared by 4 bases and J by 10 bases, with 14 bases between. The CDR3 is 13 residues long.

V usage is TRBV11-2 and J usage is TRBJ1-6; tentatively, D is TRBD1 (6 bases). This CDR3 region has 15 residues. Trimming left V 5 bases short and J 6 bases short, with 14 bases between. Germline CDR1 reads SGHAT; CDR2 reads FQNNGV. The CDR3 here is CASSPAGARNSPLHF. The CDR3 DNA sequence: TGTGCCAGCAGCCCCGCAGGGGCCCGTAATTCACCCCTCCACTTT.

The CDR3 is CASSLGGQGHGYTF. The CDR3 nucleotides read TGTGCCAGCAGTTTAGGGGGACAGGGCCATGGCTACACCTTC. The chain carries TRBV28 and TRBJ1-2, with TRBD1 matching over 9 bases. CDR3 length: 14 amino acids. The germline CDR1 and CDR2 sequences are MDHEN and SYDVKM. V was pared by 2 bases and J by 6 bases, with 4 bases of the junction left unmatched.

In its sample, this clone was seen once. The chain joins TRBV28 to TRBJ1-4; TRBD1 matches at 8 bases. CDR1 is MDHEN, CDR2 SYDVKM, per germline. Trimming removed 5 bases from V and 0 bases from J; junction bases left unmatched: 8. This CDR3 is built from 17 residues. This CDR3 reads CASSPGTGQATNEKLFF. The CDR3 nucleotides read TGTGCCAGCAGTCCGGGGACAGGACAAGCAACTAATGAAAAACTGTTTTTT.

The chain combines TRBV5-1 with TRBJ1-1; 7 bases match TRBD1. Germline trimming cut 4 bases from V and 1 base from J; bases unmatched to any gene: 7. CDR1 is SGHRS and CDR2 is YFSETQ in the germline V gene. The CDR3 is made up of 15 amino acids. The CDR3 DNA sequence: TGCGCCAGCAGCAGCTCAACAGGGGCGAACACTGAAGCTTTCTTT. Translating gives CASSSSTGANTEAFF.

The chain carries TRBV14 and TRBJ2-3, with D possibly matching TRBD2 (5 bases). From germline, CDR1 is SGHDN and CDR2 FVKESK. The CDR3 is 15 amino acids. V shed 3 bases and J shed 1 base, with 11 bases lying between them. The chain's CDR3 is CASSQRGPRTDTQYF. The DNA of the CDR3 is TGTGCCAGCAGCCAGAGAGGGCCCCGCACAGATACGCAGTATTTT.

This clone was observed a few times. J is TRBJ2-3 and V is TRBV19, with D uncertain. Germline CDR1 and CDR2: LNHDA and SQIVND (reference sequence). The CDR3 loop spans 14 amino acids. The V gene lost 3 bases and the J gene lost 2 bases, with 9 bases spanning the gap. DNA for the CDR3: TGTGCCAGTAGTATGAGTTCGGTCACAGATACGCAGTATTTT. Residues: CASSMSSVTDTQYF.